This paragraph covers one T cell receptor beta chain sequence. This clonotype appeared a few times. The clone's antigen remains unknown. Within one base of it there is no much larger clone, and no base qualities were kept. TCRdb lists the instrument as Illumina HiSeq 2500. TCR beta libraries were prepared by quantitative 5'-RACE with molecular barcodes. As for the original processing: Disease-linked TCR variants were identified with a new computational method built on a probabilistic model of VDJ rearrangement. Clones were called with MiXCR by TCRdb after fastp trimmed the public reads at Q25, and only in-frame beta chains were retained. All rows with the same CDR3 protein become a single entry with the most common DNA and genes. TCRdb, not the authors, supplied the V and J calls. The sample yields about 200,000 distinct CDR3 sequences; roughly 13% were counted once. Of the sample, 16% falls within the top ten clones.

The entry originates in a study of CD8 T cells in ankylosing spondylitis (dated by TCRdb to about 2017). Broadly, across the study: To find TCR variants linked to disease, the study profiled T cell receptor beta repertoires in ankylosing spondylitis patients and healthy donors. The full study cohort was made up of 25 ankylosing spondylitis patients and 95 to 130 healthy donors. Peripheral blood samples were taken, and synovial fluid was additionally collected from ankylosing spondylitis patients. Study-wide findings and limitations: The disease-linked clones showed a CD8+ phenotype and occurred at relatively low frequencies in peripheral blood. According to the report, matched synovial fluid samples from ankylosing spondylitis patients were significantly enriched for the disease-linked clones. A TCR beta motif made up of roughly eight highly homologous amino acid variants appeared to be characteristic of blood from ankylosing spondylitis patients. Some motif variants had previously been reported in the synovial fluid and blood of reactive arthritis patients, which suggests shared mechanisms of disease initiation.

CDR1 and CDR2 are drawn from the germline V gene: SNHLY, FYNNEI. Counted from cysteine to phenylalanine, this CDR3 has 16 amino acids. Only the CDR3 DNA is retained, 48 bases long and in frame from the first base. At the junction V is shortened by 1 base and J by 2 bases; bases outside the gene matches: 8. The source is a male donor with ankylosing spondylitis or in good health (not recorded which). The sample comprised blood, either unsorted or a sorted T cell fraction (not recorded which). The chain is assembled from TRBV2 and TRBJ2-7, and 7 junctional nucleotides match TRBD2. At the DNA level, the sequence is TGTGCCAGCAGTGAAGAGGTGGGGGGGTCCACCTACGAGCAGTACTTC. It is translated as CASSEEVGGSTYEQYF. Reference TRBV2 and TRBJ2-7 proteins supply the regions before and after the CDR3; the full variable domain is: EPEVTQTPSHQVTQMGQEVILRCVPISNHLYFYWYRQILGQKVEFLVSFYNNEISEKSEIFDDQFSVERPDGSNFTLKIRSTKLEDSAMYFCASSEEVGGSTYEQYFGPGTRLTVT.